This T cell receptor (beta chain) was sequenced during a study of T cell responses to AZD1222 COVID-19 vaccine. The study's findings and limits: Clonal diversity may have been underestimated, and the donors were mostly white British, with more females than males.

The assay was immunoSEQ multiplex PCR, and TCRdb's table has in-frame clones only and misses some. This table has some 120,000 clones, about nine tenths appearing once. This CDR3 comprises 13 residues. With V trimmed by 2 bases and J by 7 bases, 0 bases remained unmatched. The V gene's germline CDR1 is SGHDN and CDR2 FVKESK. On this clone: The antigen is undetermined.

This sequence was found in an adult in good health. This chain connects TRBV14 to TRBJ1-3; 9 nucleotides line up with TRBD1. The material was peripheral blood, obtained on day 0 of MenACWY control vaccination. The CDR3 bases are TGTGCCAGCAGCCAAACAGGGGGCAACACCATATATTTT. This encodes CASSQTGGNTIYF.